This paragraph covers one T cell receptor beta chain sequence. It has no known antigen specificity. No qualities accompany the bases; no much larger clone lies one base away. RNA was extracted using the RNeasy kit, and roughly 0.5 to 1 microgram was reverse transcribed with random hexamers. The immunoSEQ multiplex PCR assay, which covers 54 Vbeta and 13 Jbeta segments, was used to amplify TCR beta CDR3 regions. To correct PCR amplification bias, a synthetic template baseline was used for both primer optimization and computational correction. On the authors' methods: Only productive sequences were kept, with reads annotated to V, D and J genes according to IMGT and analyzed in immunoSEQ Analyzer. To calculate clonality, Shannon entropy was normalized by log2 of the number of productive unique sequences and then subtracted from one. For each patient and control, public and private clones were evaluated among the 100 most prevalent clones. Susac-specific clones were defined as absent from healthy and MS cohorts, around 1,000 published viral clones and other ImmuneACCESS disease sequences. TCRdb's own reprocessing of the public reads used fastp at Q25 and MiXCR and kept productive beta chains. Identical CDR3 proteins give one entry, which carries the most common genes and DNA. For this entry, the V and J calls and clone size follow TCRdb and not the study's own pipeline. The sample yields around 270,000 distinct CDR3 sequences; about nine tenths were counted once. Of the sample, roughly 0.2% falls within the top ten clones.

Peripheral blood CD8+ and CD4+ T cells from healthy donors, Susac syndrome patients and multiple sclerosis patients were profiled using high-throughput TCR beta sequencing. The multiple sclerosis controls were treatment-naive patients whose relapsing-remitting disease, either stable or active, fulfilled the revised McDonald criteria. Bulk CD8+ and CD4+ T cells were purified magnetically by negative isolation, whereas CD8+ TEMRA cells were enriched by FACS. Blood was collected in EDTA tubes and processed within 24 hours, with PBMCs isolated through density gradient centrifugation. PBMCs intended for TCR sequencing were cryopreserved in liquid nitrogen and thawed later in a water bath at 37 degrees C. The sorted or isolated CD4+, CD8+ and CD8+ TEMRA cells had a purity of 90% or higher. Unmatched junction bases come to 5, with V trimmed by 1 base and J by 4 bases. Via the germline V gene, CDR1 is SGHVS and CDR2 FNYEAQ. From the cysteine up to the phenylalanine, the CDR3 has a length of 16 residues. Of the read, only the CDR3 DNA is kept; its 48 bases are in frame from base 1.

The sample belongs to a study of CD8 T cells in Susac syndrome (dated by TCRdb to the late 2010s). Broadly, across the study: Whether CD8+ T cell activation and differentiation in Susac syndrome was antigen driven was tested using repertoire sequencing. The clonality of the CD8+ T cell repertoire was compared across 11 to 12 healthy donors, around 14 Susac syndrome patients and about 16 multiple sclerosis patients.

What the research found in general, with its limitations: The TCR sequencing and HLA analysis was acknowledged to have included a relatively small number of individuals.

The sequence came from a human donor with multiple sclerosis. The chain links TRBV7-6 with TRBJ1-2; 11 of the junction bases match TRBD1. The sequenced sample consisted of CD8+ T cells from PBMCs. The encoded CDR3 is CASSLGTGGRSYGYTF. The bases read TGTGCCAGCAGCTTAGGGACAGGGGGCAGGTCCTATGGCTACACCTTC.